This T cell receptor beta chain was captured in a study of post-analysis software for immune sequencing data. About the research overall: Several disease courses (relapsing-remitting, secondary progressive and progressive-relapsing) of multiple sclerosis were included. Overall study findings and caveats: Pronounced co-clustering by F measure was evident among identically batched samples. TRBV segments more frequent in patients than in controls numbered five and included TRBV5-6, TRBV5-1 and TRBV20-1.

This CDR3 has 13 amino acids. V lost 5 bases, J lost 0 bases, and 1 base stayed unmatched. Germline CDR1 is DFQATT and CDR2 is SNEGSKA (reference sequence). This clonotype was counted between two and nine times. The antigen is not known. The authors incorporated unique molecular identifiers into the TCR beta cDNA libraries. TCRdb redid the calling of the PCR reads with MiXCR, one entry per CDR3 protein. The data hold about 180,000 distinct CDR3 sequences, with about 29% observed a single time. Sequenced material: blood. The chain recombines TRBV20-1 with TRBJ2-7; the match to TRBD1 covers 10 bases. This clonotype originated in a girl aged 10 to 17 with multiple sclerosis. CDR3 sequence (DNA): TGCAGTGCTCGGACAGGGGGCTCCTACGAGCAGTACTTC. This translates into CSARTGGSYEQYF.